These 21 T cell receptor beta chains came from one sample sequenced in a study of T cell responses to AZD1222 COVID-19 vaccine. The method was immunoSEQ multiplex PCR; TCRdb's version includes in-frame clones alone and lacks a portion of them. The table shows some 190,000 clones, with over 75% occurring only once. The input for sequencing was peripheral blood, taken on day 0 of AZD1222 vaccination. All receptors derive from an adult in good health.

Here the CDR3 DNA reads TGTGCCAGTAGTATCACTGGAAACACCATATATTTT. Its translation is CASSITGNTIYF. The chain recombines TRBV19 with TRBJ1-3; no clear D gene. CDR3 length: 12 amino acids. Germline V lookup: CDR1 LNHDA, CDR2 SQIVND (reference sequence). V lost 3 bases and J 2 bases, leaving 2 bases between the germline ends.

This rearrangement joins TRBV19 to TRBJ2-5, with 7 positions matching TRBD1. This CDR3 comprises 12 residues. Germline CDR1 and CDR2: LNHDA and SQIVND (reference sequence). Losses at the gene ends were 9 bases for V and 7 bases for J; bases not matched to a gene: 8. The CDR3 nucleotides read TGTGCCAGCAGGGGGTCAGTGGGGACCCAGTACTTC. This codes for CASRGSVGTQYF.

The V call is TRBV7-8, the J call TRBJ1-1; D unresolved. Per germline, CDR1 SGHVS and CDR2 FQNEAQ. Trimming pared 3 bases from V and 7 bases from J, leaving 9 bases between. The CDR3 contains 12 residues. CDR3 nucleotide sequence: TGTGCCAGCAGCTTTGGTTTGGTTGAAGCTTTCTTT. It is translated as CASSFGLVEAFF. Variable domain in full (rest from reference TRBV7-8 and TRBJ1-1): GAGVSQSPRYKVAKRGQDVALRCDPISGHVSLFWYQQALGQGPEFLTYFQNEAQLDKSGLPSDRFFAERPEGSVSTLKIQRTQQEDSAVYLCASSFGLVEAFFGQGTRLTVV.

CDR3 coding DNA: TGTGCCAGCAGCCGCACAGGGCCAGATACGCAGTATTTT. Its protein product is CASSRTGPDTQYF. The gene calls are TRBV7-9 and TRBJ2-3, with D perhaps TRBD1 (6 bases). CDR1 SEHNR and CDR2 FQNEAQ come from the germline V gene (reference sequence). The V end was cut by 5 bases, the J end by 4 bases, with 10 bases between. The CDR3 consists of 13 residues.

The CDR3 DNA is TGTGCCAGCGGGGGTCAAGGATTGTACCAAGAGACCCAGTACTTC. It yields the protein CASGGQGLYQETQYF. This chain connects TRBV5-8 to TRBJ2-5; perhaps D is TRBD1 or TRBD2 (5 bases each). The CDR3 contains 15 residues. V was clipped by 7 bases and J by 0 bases, with 16 bases between them. Looked up from germline, CDR1 is SGHTS and CDR2 is YDEGEE.

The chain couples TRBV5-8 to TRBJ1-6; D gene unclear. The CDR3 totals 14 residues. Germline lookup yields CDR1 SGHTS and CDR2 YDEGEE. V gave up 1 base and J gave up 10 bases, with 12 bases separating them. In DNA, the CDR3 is TGTGCCAGCAGCTTGTACAAACTCGGATCACCCCTCCACTTT. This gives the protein CASSLYKLGSPLHF.

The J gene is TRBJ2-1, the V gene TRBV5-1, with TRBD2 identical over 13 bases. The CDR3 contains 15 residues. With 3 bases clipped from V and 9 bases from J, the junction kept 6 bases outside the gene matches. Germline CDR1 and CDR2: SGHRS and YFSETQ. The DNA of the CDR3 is TGCGCCAGCAGCTGGACTAGCGGGGGCTCTGGTGAGCAGTTCTTC. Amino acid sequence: CASSWTSGGSGEQFF.

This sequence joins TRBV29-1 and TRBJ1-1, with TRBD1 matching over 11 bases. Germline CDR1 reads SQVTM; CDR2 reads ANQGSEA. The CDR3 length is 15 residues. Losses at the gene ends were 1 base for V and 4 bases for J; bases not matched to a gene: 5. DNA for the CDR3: TGCAGCGTTGAAGGAGTGGACAGGGGGCTCACTGAAGCTTTCTTT. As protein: CSVEGVDRGLTEAFF.

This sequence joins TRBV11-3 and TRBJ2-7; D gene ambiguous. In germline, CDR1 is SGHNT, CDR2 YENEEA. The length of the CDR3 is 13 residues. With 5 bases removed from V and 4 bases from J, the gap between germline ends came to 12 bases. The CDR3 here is CASSPLPIYEQYV. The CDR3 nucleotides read TGTGCCAGCAGCCCTCTTCCCATTTACGAGCAGTACGTC.

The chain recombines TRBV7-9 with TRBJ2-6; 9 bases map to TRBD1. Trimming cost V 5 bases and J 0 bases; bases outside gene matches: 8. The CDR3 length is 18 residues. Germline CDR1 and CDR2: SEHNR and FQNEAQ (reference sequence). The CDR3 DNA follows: TGTGCCAGCAGCAGAAGAGGGACAGGGATCTCTGGGGCCAACGTCCTGACTTTC. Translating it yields CASSRRGTGISGANVLTF.

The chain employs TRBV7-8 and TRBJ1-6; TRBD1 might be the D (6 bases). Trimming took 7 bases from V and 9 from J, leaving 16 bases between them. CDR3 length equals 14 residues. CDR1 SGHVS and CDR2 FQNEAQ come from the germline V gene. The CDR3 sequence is CASTKDSGSSPLHF. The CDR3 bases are TGTGCCAGCACGAAGGACAGTGGGAGTTCACCCCTCCACTTT. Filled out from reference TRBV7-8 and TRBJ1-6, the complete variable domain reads GAGVSQSPRYKVAKRGQDVALRCDPISGHVSLFWYQQALGQGPEFLTYFQNEAQLDKSGLPSDRFFAERPEGSVSTLKIQRTQQEDSAVYLCASTKDSGSSPLHFGNGTRLTVT.

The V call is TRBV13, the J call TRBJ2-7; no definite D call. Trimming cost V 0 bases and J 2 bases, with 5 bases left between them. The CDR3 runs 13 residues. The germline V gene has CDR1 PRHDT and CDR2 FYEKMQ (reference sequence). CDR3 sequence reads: CASSLGITYEQYV. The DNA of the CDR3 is TGTGCCAGCAGCTTAGGGATCACCTACGAGCAGTACGTC.

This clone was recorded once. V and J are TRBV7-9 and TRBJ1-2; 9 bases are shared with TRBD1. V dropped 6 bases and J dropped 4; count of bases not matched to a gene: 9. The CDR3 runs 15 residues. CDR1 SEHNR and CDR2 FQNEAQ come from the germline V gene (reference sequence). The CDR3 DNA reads TGTGCCAGCAGTTTGGAGGGGACAGGGCCCTATGGCTACACCTTC. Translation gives CASSLEGTGPYGYTF. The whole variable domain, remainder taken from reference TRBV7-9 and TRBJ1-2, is DTGVSQNPRHKITKRGQNVTFRCDPISEHNRLYWYRQTLGQGPEFLTYFQNEAQLEKSRLLSDRFSAERPKGSFSTLEIQRTEQGDSAMYLCASSLEGTGPYGYTFGSGTRLTVV.

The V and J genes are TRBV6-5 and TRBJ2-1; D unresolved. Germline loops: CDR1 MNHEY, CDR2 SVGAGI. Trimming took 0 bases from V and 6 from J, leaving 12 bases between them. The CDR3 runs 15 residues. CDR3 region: CASSYSPAPGNEQFF. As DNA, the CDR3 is TGTGCCAGCAGTTACTCTCCAGCCCCTGGCAATGAGCAGTTCTTC.

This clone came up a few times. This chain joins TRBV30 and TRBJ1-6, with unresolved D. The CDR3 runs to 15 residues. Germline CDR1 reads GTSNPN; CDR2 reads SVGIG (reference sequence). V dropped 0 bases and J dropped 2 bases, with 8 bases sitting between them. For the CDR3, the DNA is TGTGCCTGGAGTGTACAGTTAACCTATAATTCACCCCTCCACTTT. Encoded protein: CAWSVQLTYNSPLHF.

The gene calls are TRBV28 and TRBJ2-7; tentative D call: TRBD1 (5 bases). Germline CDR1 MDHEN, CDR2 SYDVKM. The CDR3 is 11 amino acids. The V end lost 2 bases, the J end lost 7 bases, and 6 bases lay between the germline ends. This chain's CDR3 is CASSLQGEQYF. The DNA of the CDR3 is TGTGCCAGCAGTTTACAGGGTGAGCAGTACTTC.

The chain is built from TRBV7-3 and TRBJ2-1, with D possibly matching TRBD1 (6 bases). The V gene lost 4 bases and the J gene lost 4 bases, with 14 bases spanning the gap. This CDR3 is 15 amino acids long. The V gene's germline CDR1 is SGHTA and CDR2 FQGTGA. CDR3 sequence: CASSSGQTPYNEQFF. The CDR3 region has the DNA TGTGCCAGCAGCTCGGGACAAACCCCGTACAATGAGCAGTTCTTC. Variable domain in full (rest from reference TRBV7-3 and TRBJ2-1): GAGVSQTPSNKVTEKGKYVELRCDPISGHTALYWYRQSLGQGPEFLIYFQGTGAADDSGLPNDRFFAVRPEGSVSTLKIQRTERGDSAVYLCASSSGQTPYNEQFFGPGTRLTVL.

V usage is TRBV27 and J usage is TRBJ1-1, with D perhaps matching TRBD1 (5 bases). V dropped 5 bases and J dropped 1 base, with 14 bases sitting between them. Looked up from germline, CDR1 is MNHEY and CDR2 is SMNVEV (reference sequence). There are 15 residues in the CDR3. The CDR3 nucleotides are TGTGCCAGCAGTCTAGGGGTCTCAGGGAACACTGAAGCTTTCTTT. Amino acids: CASSLGVSGNTEAFF.

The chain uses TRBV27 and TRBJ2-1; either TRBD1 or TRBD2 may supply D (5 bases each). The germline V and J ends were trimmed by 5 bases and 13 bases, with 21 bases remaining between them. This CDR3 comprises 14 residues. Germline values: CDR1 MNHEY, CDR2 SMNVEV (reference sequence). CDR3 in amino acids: CASSPPGTFIPQFF. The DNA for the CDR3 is TGTGCCAGCAGTCCCCCAGGGACGTTCATCCCCCAGTTCTTC.

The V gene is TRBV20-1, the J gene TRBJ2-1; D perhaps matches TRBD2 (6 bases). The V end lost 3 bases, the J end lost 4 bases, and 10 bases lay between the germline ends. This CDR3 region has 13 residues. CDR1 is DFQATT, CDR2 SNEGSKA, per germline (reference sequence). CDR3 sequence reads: CSASRDSYNEQFF. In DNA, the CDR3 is TGCAGTGCTAGTCGGGACTCTTACAATGAGCAGTTCTTC.

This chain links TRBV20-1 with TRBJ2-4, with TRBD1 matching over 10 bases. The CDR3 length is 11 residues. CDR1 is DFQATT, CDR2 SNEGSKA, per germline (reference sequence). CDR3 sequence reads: CGTGAKNIQYF. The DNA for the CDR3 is TGCGGGACAGGGGCGAAAAACATTCAGTACTTC.